Following are 10 T cell receptor beta chains from one sample sequenced in a study of response to subunit inactivated influenza vaccine. TCRdb ran MiXCR on the RT-PCR reads and lists one entry per CDR3 protein. The repertoire consists of a few hundred thousand distinct CDR3 sequences, with about 15% occurring once and the leading ten covering 11%. The material sequenced was PBMCs from blood, taken 11 to 12 days after vaccination. The source of these receptors is a man over 45 who received an inactivated influenza vaccine.

The V call is TRBV5-1, the J call TRBJ2-7; unclear D gene. Trimming took 0 bases from V and 0 from J, leaving 10 bases between them. Looked up from germline, CDR1 is SGHRS and CDR2 is YFSETQ. The CDR3 is 15 amino acids. For the CDR3, the DNA is TGCGCCAGCAGCTTGGTAGGCAGAACCTCCTACGAGCAGTACTTC. This translates into CASSLVGRTSYEQYF.

This clonotype was counted many times. This chain connects TRBV20-1 to TRBJ1-1; TRBD1 might be the D (6 bases). Germline V lookup: CDR1 DFQATT, CDR2 SNEGSKA (reference sequence). The CDR3 runs to 14 residues. Trimming removed 3 bases from V and 3 bases from J, with 14 bases in between. CDR3 in amino acids: CSARPKGVDTEAFF. In DNA, the CDR3 is TGCAGTGCTAGGCCCAAGGGGGTAGACACTGAAGCTTTCTTT.

J is TRBJ2-6 and V is TRBV4-3; 8 nucleotides line up with TRBD1. The CDR3 length is 18 residues. V shed 0 bases and J 0 bases; nucleotides not matched to a gene: 4. CDR1 LGHNA and CDR2 YSLEER come from the germline V gene. The DNA of the CDR3 is TGCGCCAGCAGCCAAGATGGACAGGGAAGCTCTGGGGCCAACGTCCTGACTTTC. Protein sequence: CASSQDGQGSSGANVLTF.

This chain uses TRBV5-5 with TRBJ2-5; D perhaps matches TRBD2 (5 bases). V was pared by 7 bases and J by 2 bases, with 21 bases between. The length of the CDR3 is 16 residues. Germline loops: CDR1 SGHKS, CDR2 YYEKEE (reference sequence). The CDR3 here is CASSNMRPGKQETQYF. The CDR3 DNA reads as TGTGCCAGCTCCAACATGCGCCCGGGGAAGCAAGAGACCCAGTACTTC.

There are a few counts of this clonotype. The gene calls are TRBV9 and TRBJ2-2, with 12 bases matching TRBD1. The ends lost 7 bases at V and 3 bases at J; junction bases unmatched: 1. The CDR3 runs 14 residues. Per the germline V gene, CDR1 is SGDLS and CDR2 is YYNGEE. DNA of the CDR3: TGTGCCAGCGGGACAGGGGGCTACACCGGGGAGCTGTTTTTT. Amino acid sequence: CASGTGGYTGELFF.

This clonotype was observed a handful of times. The J gene is TRBJ1-2, the V gene TRBV29-1; TRBD1 matches 8 bases. The CDR3 is 13 amino acids. Germline V gene lookup returns CDR1 SQVTM and CDR2 ANQGSEA. Trimming removed 4 bases from V and 3 bases from J; junction bases left unmatched: 4. The CDR3 loop reads CSVGQGKDYGYTF. Written as DNA, the CDR3 is TGCAGCGTTGGACAGGGGAAGGACTATGGCTACACCTTC.

This clonotype has a handful of counts. The chain combines TRBV7-8 with TRBJ2-7, with 8 bases matching TRBD2. Losses at the gene ends were 3 bases for V and 6 bases for J; bases not matched to a gene: 16. Germline lookup yields CDR1 SGHVS and CDR2 FQNEAQ. The length of the CDR3 is 17 residues. Here the CDR3 reads CASSFEKTGLVFGEQYF. Here the CDR3 DNA reads TGTGCCAGCAGCTTTGAAAAAACGGGACTAGTTTTCGGCGAGCAGTACTTC.

The chain uses TRBV6-2 or TRBV6-3 and TRBJ2-5, with D perhaps TRBD2 (6 bases). The CDR3 has 13 amino acids. Germline CDR1 is MNHEY and CDR2 is SVGEGT. The germline V and J ends were trimmed by 6 bases and 3 bases, with 11 bases remaining between them. The CDR3 coding sequence is TGTGCCAGCAGAGATAGCGGAAAAGAGACCCAGTACTTC. This sequence encodes CASRDSGKETQYF.

This clonotype was seen more than once but under ten times. The chain couples TRBV7-9 to TRBJ1-2, with D maybe TRBD1 (6 bases). This CDR3 is 14 amino acids long. Trimming cost V 0 bases and J 8 bases, with 13 bases left between them. Germline loops: CDR1 SEHNR, CDR2 FQNEAQ (reference sequence). The CDR3 spells CASSLAPPRGGYTF. As DNA, the CDR3 is TGTGCCAGCAGCTTAGCGCCCCCCAGGGGAGGCTACACCTTC. Full variable domain (rest looked up from reference TRBV7-9 and TRBJ1-2): DTGVSQNPRHKITKRGQNVTFRCDPISEHNRLYWYRQTLGQGPEFLTYFQNEAQLEKSRLLSDRFSAERPKGSFSTLEIQRTEQGDSAMYLCASSLAPPRGGYTFGSGTRLTVV.

This clonotype was picked up a small number of times. The rearrangement uses TRBV20-1 and TRBJ1-4; no reliable D call. V lost 3 bases and J lost 0, with 11 bases in between. Germline lookup yields CDR1 DFQATT and CDR2 SNEGSKA (reference sequence). The CDR3 is 15 amino acids. The CDR3 DNA follows: TGCAGTGCTAGTATGGGCAGCGCAACTAATGAAAAACTGTTTTTT. It is translated as CSASMGSATNEKLFF.